This T cell receptor beta chain originates from a study of blood T cell repertoires in COVID-19 (dated by TCRdb to the early 2020s). Background on the whole study: Samples covering the acute and convalescent phases of COVID-19 were provided by collaborators in the United States, Italy and Spain. The material from the prospective study consisted of cDNA or gDNA derived from T cells, B-cell-depleted T cells, or PBMCs. Subjects who had been exposed to COVID-19, were actively infected with it, or had recovered from it provided the deeply sampled blood TCRbeta repertoires that made up the dataset. A freely available public database, intended as a resource for researchers studying the immune response to SARS-CoV-2, is where the repertoires were released. Samples came from the ongoing ImmuneRACE study (first 160 participants) plus 1,254 subjects from 6 global collaborators. Nearly every sample came with metadata listing a de-identified subject ID, COVID-19 status, age in years and sex. Where available, HLA class I and class II types were taken from metadata supplied by the sample provider and were not determined by assay-based typing. On the study overall, not on this receptor specifically: The amount of clinical and demographic metadata varied by source and participant and was provided uncurated.

Reading the germline V gene gives CDR1 SGHRS and CDR2 YFSETQ. The CDR3 numbers 15 residues from cysteine through phenylalanine. Only the CDR3 portion is preserved as DNA: 45 bases, with reading frame beginning at the first base. The germline V and J ends show losses of 4 bases and 3 bases respectively, and no gene match explains 6 bases of the junction. Whole blood was collected in K2EDTA tubes by collaborating institutions according to the institutions' own protocols. For TCRbeta analysis, collaborators shipped samples as frozen whole blood, isolated PBMCs, or DNA extracted from either of those sample types. This clone turned up a few times. Its cognate antigen has yet to be identified. No much larger clone exists at a distance of one base, and base qualities are not known. The immunoSEQ Assay, a bias-controlled multiplex PCR, was used to amplify TCRbeta CDR3 regions from genomic DNA. The authors' analysis ran thus. The number of nucleated cells in each sample was estimated by amplification of reference gene primers within the assay. Sequence reads were collapsed and filtered to measure the absolute abundance of every unique TCRbeta CDR3 rearrangement. For each sample, productive Simpson clonality was calculated as the square root of Simpson's diversity index across productive rearrangements. The clones in this table, taken by TCRdb from immuneACCESS, are in-frame only. Not every clone is retained; where verified, under half of the shortfall comes from an unresolved V gene, and the cause of the rest is unknown. V, J and clone size are those of that table, while D and trimming were read from the DNA. The sample data list tens of thousands of clones, and 78% of these were observed just once. The ten largest account for around a sixth of the sample.

The chain is made from TRBV5-1 and TRBJ2-1; TRBD2 agrees with 8 junctional bases. The receptor was derived from a human donor in a cohort sampled during active COVID-19. Sequencing input: peripheral blood. The DNA reads as follows: TGCGCCAGCAGCACAAGCGGGAGTATCTACAATGAGCAGTTCTTC. Its protein is CASSTSGSIYNEQFF. The full variable domain, completed from the reference TRBV5-1 and TRBJ2-1 proteins outside the CDR3, reads KAGVTQTPRYLIKTRGQQVTLSCSPISGHRSVSWYQQTPGQGLQFLFEYFSETQRNKGNFPGRFSGRQFSNSRSEMNVSTLELGDSALYLCASSTSGSIYNEQFFGPGTRLTVL.